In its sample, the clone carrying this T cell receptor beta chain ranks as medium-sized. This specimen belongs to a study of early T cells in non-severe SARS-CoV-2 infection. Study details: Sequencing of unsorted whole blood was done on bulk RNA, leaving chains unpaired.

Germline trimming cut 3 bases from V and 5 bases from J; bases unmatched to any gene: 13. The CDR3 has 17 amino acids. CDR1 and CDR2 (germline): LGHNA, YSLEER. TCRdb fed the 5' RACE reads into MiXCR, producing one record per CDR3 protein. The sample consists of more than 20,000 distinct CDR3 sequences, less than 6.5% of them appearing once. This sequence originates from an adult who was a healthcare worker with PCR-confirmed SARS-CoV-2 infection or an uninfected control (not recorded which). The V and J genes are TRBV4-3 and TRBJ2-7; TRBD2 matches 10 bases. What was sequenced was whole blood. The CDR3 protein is CASSQGASGRIVDEQYF. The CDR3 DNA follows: TGCGCCAGCAGCCAGGGAGCTAGCGGGAGAATTGTAGACGAGCAGTACTTC.